Listed below are T cell receptor beta chains from one sample, sequenced in a study of blood T cell repertoires in COVID-19. Sequencing was performed with immunoSEQ multiplex PCR; in TCRdb, only in-frame clones are kept and a portion is missing. The sample yields fewer than 250,000 clones, around 85% seen once. Specimen: PBMCs or T cells enriched from blood (not recorded which). The receptors here all came from a woman aged 35 to 49 with acute COVID-19. Both conserved end residues are part of each CDR3. The order of the fields is D gene, J gene, V gene, CDR3 protein. D genes are given only for firm matches.

D: -; J: TRBJ1-1; V: TRBV29-1; CDR3: CSVEDPGQPNTEAFF
D: -; J: TRBJ2-3; V: TRBV5-6; CDR3: CASLRQGTDTQYF
D: -; J: TRBJ2-7; V: TRBV7-9; CDR3: CASSYRTGGPYEQYF
D: TRBD2; J: TRBJ2-1; V: TRBV7-2; CDR3: CASSLGLASYEQFF
D: -; J: TRBJ2-3; V: TRBV5-1; CDR3: CASSLAGAADTQYF
D: -; J: TRBJ1-1; V: TRBV7-9; CDR3: CASSFWPARAEAFF
D: -; J: TRBJ2-5; V: TRBV4-3; CDR3: CASSQGPGVGTQYF
D: TRBD2; J: TRBJ2-7; V: TRBV18; CDR3: CASSPIRTSSLLSYEQYF
D: -; J: TRBJ1-2; V: TRBV7-9; CDR3: CALVGLRYGYTF
D: -; J: TRBJ2-6; V: TRBV4-3; CDR3: CASSQTPGGSGANVLTF
D: -; J: TRBJ1-2; V: TRBV25-1; CDR3: CASSEGGLGYTF
D: -; J: TRBJ2-1; V: TRBV19; CDR3: CASSSTAYNEQFF
D: TRBD2; J: TRBJ2-7; V: TRBV3-1/TRBV3-2; CDR3: CASSPREGLYEQYF
D: -; J: TRBJ1-6; V: TRBV5-6; CDR3: CASSLEQAPGNSPLHF
D: -; J: TRBJ1-2; V: TRBV19; CDR3: CASSMRVNYGYTF
D: TRBD1; J: TRBJ1-2; V: TRBV9; CDR3: CASSPGTGNNYGYTF
D: TRBD1; J: TRBJ1-2; V: TRBV30; CDR3: CAWSRDRGNYGYTF